Presented here are 24 T cell receptor beta chains from one specimen sequenced in a study of T cell responses to AZD1222 COVID-19 vaccine. The data were produced by immunoSEQ multiplex PCR, yet TCRdb's version contains in-frame clones alone and is incomplete. In the table there are more than 85,000 clones, about 95% of which are singletons. The input for sequencing was peripheral blood, taken 28 days after the second AZD1222 dose. These receptors were collected from an adult who received the AZD1222 COVID-19 vaccine.

The chain joins TRBV7-2 to TRBJ1-1; TRBD1 might be the D (6 bases). The V gene lost 4 bases and the J gene lost 2 bases, with 11 bases spanning the gap. Per the germline V gene, CDR1 is SGHTA and CDR2 is FQGNSA. There are 14 residues in the CDR3. The CDR3 DNA is TGTGCCAGCAGCTCTGGACAGTCAAACACTGAAGCTTTCTTT. This gives the protein CASSSGQSNTEAFF.

The V gene is TRBV6-6, the J gene TRBJ1-2; possible D gene TRBD1, 5 bases. CDR1 and CDR2 (germline): MNHNY, SVGAGI (reference sequence). The CDR3 extends over 14 amino acids. Deletions cut 6 bases from V and 4 bases from J, with 15 bases between. The CDR3 sequence is CASSTTDSSYGYTF. For the CDR3, the DNA is TGTGCCAGCAGCACAACCGACAGCAGCTATGGCTACACCTTC.

J is TRBJ2-3 and V is TRBV7-9, with D unclear. This CDR3 is 12 amino acids long. Germline CDR1 reads SEHNR; CDR2 reads FQNEAQ (reference sequence). The germline V and J ends were trimmed by 1 base and 7 bases, with 6 bases remaining between them. The CDR3 DNA is TGTGCCAGCAGCTTAGGGGGAAATACGCAGTATTTT. Translating it yields CASSLGGNTQYF.

The J gene is TRBJ2-2, the V gene TRBV11-2; the D gene is possibly TRBD2 (6 bases). V lost 8 bases and J 6 bases, leaving 13 bases between the germline ends. Germline V gene sequence: CDR1 SGHAT, CDR2 FQNNGV. CDR3 length: 13 residues. As DNA, the CDR3 is TGTGCCAGCTTTACGGGGGTTCCCGGGGAGCTGTTTTTT. It codes for CASFTGVPGELFF. Drawing the rest from reference TRBV11-2 and TRBJ2-2, the complete variable domain is EAGVAQSPRYKIIEKRQSVAFWCNPISGHATLYWYQQILGQGPKLLIQFQNNGVVDDSQLPKDRFSAERLKGVDSTLKIQPAKLEDSAVYLCASFTGVPGELFFGEGSRLTVL.

The V and J genes are TRBV11-2 and TRBJ2-7, with 10 bases lining up with TRBD2. Per germline, CDR1 SGHAT and CDR2 FQNNGV. CDR3 length: 17 amino acids. V was pared by 0 bases and J by 0 bases, with 5 bases of the junction left unmatched. The CDR3 protein is CASSLDGLADFSYEQYF. The CDR3 region has the DNA TGTGCCAGCAGCTTAGATGGACTAGCGGATTTCTCCTACGAGCAGTACTTC.

This rearrangement joins TRBV6-5 to TRBJ1-1; 8 bases match TRBD1. V dropped 2 bases and J dropped 6; count of bases not matched to a gene: 11. The CDR3 totals 16 residues. Germline values: CDR1 MNHEY, CDR2 SVGAGI. Here the CDR3 reads CASSYLSQGALAEAFF. The CDR3 region has the DNA TGTGCCAGCAGTTACCTTTCGCAGGGGGCATTGGCTGAAGCTTTCTTT.

This chain connects TRBV18 to TRBJ2-7, with a weak D call TRBD1 (6 bases). The CDR3 contains 18 residues. Trimming left V 0 bases short and J 1 base short, with 19 bases between. CDR1 is KGHSH, CDR2 LQKENI, per germline. The CDR3 loop is CASSPPESVGRGSYEQYF. CDR3 DNA: TGTGCCAGCTCACCACCGGAGTCGGTCGGAAGGGGGTCCTACGAGCAGTACTTC.

The chain has TRBV6-5 and TRBJ1-1; TRBD1 matches at 7 bases. Germline V gene lookup returns CDR1 MNHEY and CDR2 SVGAGI. This CDR3 is built from 13 residues. With V trimmed by 11 bases and J by 4 bases, 10 bases remained unmatched. CDR3 DNA sequence: TGTGCCTCCCTGACAGGGCCCCCCACTGAAGCTTTCTTT. Residues: CASLTGPPTEAFF.

This chain uses TRBV28 with TRBJ2-4; D perhaps matches TRBD2 (5 bases). V lost 2 bases to trimming and J lost 9 bases, with 8 bases between them. CDR1 and CDR2 from the germline V gene are MDHEN and SYDVKM. The CDR3 is 12 amino acids. CDR3 sequence (DNA): TGTGCCAGCAGTTTAGAGGGAAGCATTCAGTACTTC. This codes for CASSLEGSIQYF.

This sequence joins TRBV7-8 and TRBJ2-3, with TRBD2 identical over 9 bases. Trimming removed 4 bases from V and 2 bases from J; junction bases left unmatched: 7. Germline V CDR1 and CDR2: SGHVS, FQNEAQ. The CDR3 is made up of 16 amino acids. CDR3 residues: CASSSQAGGPTDTQYF. CDR3 nucleotides: TGTGCCAGCAGCTCTCAAGCGGGAGGCCCCACAGATACGCAGTATTTT.

This clone was counted a few times. This rearrangement joins TRBV11-2 to TRBJ1-4, with D perhaps matching TRBD1 (5 bases). From germline, CDR1 is SGHAT and CDR2 FQNNGV. V was trimmed by 9 bases and J by 2 bases, leaving 13 bases between them. The CDR3 length is 14 residues. This CDR3 reads CASGPGGTNEKLFF. DNA for the CDR3: TGTGCCAGTGGCCCCGGGGGGACTAATGAAAAACTGTTTTTT.

J is TRBJ2-2 and V is TRBV6-1; TRBD2 agrees at 11 bases. The CDR3 is made up of 16 amino acids. In germline, CDR1 is MNHNS, CDR2 SASEGT. J lost 1 base, V lost 4 bases, and 2 bases had no gene match. CDR3 residues: CASSVLAGGNTGELFF. As DNA, the CDR3 is TGTGCCAGCAGTGTCCTAGCGGGAGGGAACACCGGGGAGCTGTTTTTT.

The chain couples TRBV6-5 to TRBJ2-2; 10 nucleotides align to TRBD1. Trimming removed 6 bases from V and 6 bases from J; junction bases left unmatched: 7. The CDR3 length is 15 residues. Germline V lookup: CDR1 MNHEY, CDR2 SVGAGI. CDR3 amino acids: CASSTSGTGAGELFF. The CDR3, as DNA: TGTGCCAGCAGCACTTCCGGGACAGGGGCCGGGGAGCTGTTTTTT.

The CDR3 loop is CASSPPTVDSNTGELFF. DNA of the CDR3: TGCGCCAGCAGTCCGCCGACAGTTGACTCGAACACCGGGGAGCTGTTTTTT. This sequence joins TRBV4-1 and TRBJ2-2, with D maybe TRBD1 (5 bases). The CDR3 runs to 17 residues. Trimming left V 6 bases short and J 0 bases short, with 17 bases between. The germline V gene has CDR1 MGHRA and CDR2 YSYEKL.

This chain links TRBV11-2 with TRBJ2-6; D is undetermined. There are 14 residues in the CDR3. Germline lookup yields CDR1 SGHAT and CDR2 FQNNGV. Trimming shortened V by 4 bases and J by 1 base, and 5 bases separated the two germline ends. CDR3 nucleotides: TGTGCCAGCAGCTCCGGGTCTGGGGCCAACGTCCTGACTTTC. Translation: CASSSGSGANVLTF.

The rearrangement uses TRBV5-6 and TRBJ1-1, with a weak D call TRBD1 (5 bases). V lost 0 bases and J 6 bases, leaving 15 bases between the germline ends. This CDR3 contains 15 residues. Looked up from germline, CDR1 is SGHDT and CDR2 is YYEEEE. In DNA form, the CDR3 reads TGTGCCAGCAGCTTGGTGTCCGGGCGCAGGGCTGAAGCTTTCTTT. Its protein product is CASSLVSGRRAEAFF.

The chain combines TRBV18 with TRBJ1-1; the D gene is possibly TRBD1 (5 bases). Germline loops: CDR1 KGHSH, CDR2 LQKENI. Between the trimmed V and J ends, which lost 3 bases and 1 base, there was a span of 15 bases. The CDR3 covers 16 residues. CDR3 nucleotides: TGTGCCAGCTCACCCGAGGGACGGGCCACGAACACTGAAGCTTTCTTT. Translation gives CASSPEGRATNTEAFF. The full variable domain, rest sourced from reference TRBV18 and TRBJ1-1, is NAGVMQNPRHLVRRRGQEARLRCSPMKGHSHVYWYRQLPEEGLKFMVYLQKENIIDESGMPKERFSAEFPKEGPSILRIQQVVRGDSAAYFCASSPEGRATNTEAFFGQGTRLTVV.

The V and J genes are TRBV7-8 and TRBJ1-2; the match to TRBD1 covers 7 bases. Looked up from germline, CDR1 is SGHVS and CDR2 is FQNEAQ. Losses at the gene ends were 5 bases for V and 4 bases for J; bases not matched to a gene: 10. This CDR3 spans 15 amino acids. The CDR3 loop reads CASSQTQGQIYGYTF. The CDR3 coding sequence is TGTGCCAGCAGCCAGACGCAGGGACAGATCTATGGCTACACCTTC.

Only a few counts were recorded for this clone. V gene TRBV27 combines with J gene TRBJ1-3, with D tentatively TRBD1 (5 bases). The CDR3 runs 16 residues. Per the germline V gene, CDR1 is MNHEY and CDR2 is SMNVEV (reference sequence). V was trimmed by 8 bases and J by 0 bases, leaving 17 bases between them. The DNA of the CDR3 is TGTGCCAGCTGGGATCCCAGGGCCATCTCTGGAAACACCATATATTTT. This encodes CASWDPRAISGNTIYF.

V is TRBV5-4 and J is TRBJ2-1; D gene unclear. Germline CDR1 and CDR2: SGHNT and YYREEE (reference sequence). V gave up 4 bases and J gave up 0 bases, with 11 bases separating them. This CDR3 has 15 residues. The CDR3 is CASSPWSSSYNEQFF. In nucleotides, the CDR3 is TGTGCCAGCAGCCCCTGGAGTAGCTCCTACAATGAGCAGTTCTTC. Full variable domain (rest looked up from reference TRBV5-4 and TRBJ2-1): ETGVTQSPTHLIKTRGQQVTLRCSSQSGHNTVSWYQQALGQGPQFIFQYYREEENGRGNFPPRFSGLQFPNYSSELNVNALELDDSALYLCASSPWSSSYNEQFFGPGTRLTVL.

This sequence joins TRBV6-6 and TRBJ1-1, with 7 bases aligning to TRBD1. The CDR3 totals 13 residues. V trimming: 2 bases; J trimming: 4 bases; junction bases outside the gene matches: 1. In germline, CDR1 is MNHNY, CDR2 SVGAGI (reference sequence). The CDR3 sequence: CASSYGTVTEAFF. The CDR3 DNA is TGTGCCAGCAGTTACGGGACAGTCACTGAAGCTTTCTTT.

The chain has TRBV24-1 and TRBJ2-1, with 7 nucleotides matching TRBD1. Germline assignment: CDR1 KGHDR and CDR2 SFDVKD. The CDR3 consists of 15 residues. After removal of 4 bases from V and 5 bases from J, the junction contained 7 bases not matched to a gene. Written as DNA, the CDR3 is TGTGCCACCAGTGACTCCGGACAGGTACACAATGAGCAGTTCTTC. Amino acids: CATSDSGQVHNEQFF.

CDR3 loop: CASSDPGGITTYEQYF. The CDR3, as DNA: TGCGCCAGCAGCGATCCGGGGGGGATTACTACCTACGAGCAGTACTTC. The chain couples TRBV5-1 to TRBJ2-7; the match to TRBD2 covers 8 bases. Germline V CDR1 and CDR2: SGHRS, YFSETQ. Unmatched junction bases numbered 11, after V lost 4 bases and J lost 2 bases. The CDR3 runs 16 residues.

The V gene is TRBV5-1, the J gene TRBJ2-5, with 9 bases matching TRBD2. The CDR3 runs 15 residues. Germline CDR1 and CDR2: SGHRS and YFSETQ. The junction had 6 bases not matched to a gene; V was cut back by 4 bases and J by 2 bases. Here the CDR3 DNA reads TGCGCCAGCAGCCTTAGCGGGAGCCCTCAAGAGACCCAGTACTTC. It translates to CASSLSGSPQETQYF.